What follows is one T cell receptor beta chain and its context. This entry is derived from a study of blood T cell repertoires in COVID-19. Study at large: The study drew acute and convalescent COVID-19 samples from the United States, Italy and Spain.

The CDR3 extends over 11 amino acids. The trim removed 7 bases at V and 10 bases at J, leaving 6 bases unmatched. In germline, CDR1 is SNHLY, CDR2 FYNNEI. Study processing details: Amplification with reference gene primers provided the estimates of nucleated cell counts. Generated by immunoSEQ multiplex PCR, the TCRdb table keeps only in-frame clones and is missing some. The V and J calls and the clone size are those of that table, but D and trimming were determined from the DNA. The table includes more than 300,000 clones, approximately 90% detected once. Which cohort a participant joined came from the clinical history participants gave. Exposed enrollees encountered a COVID-19 case at some point within 2 weeks before study entry.

The chain combines TRBV2 with TRBJ1-1; 7 bases align to TRBD1. The clonotype comes from a woman in her 40s who had been exposed to COVID-19. The specimen sequenced was PBMCs or T cells enriched from blood (not recorded which). CDR3 sequence reads: CASKETGLAFF. The CDR3 region has the DNA TGTGCCAGCAAGGAGACAGGGTTAGCTTTCTTT.